Sequencing of this TCR beta chain was carried out in a study of shared clonotypes between healthy human individuals. It was CD45RO-negative cells, positively selected for CCR7, that made up naive CD8 cells, with terminally differentiated effector memory CD45RA+ cells excluded. Per the study methods: Sequence data from immunoSEQ were junction-only and lacked quality scores; consequently, filtering differed. Only in-frame clones appear in the TCRdb table, and some are missing; sequencing was by immunoSEQ multiplex PCR. That table gives V, J and clone size, and the DNA gave D and trimming. The profile shows about 550,000 clones, over 95% of them singletons. From germline, CDR1 is MDHEN and CDR2 SYDVKM. The CDR3 is made up of 14 amino acids. V lost 1 base and J 2 bases, leaving 9 bases between the germline ends.

Specimen: naive CD8+ T cells sorted from blood. The clonotype comes from a young woman in good health. The chain uses TRBV28 and TRBJ2-7; possibly TRBD2 for D (5 bases). The CDR3 DNA sequence: TGTGCCAGCAGTTTATCTCGGGGAGCCTACGAGCAGTACTTC. Translating gives CASSLSRGAYEQYF.